This T cell receptor beta chain came from a study of cytomegalovirus exposure and HLA in healthy donors. This clone was counted only a few times. No antigen is known for it. General study points: In most subjects, TCR beta sequences reportedly gave accurate predictions of HLA-A and HLA-B alleles. As a later analysis revealed, most CMV-associated TCR beta chains appeared HLA-restricted. Across HLA loci, a later analysis found differing TCR association rates, with DRB1 most and HLA-C fewest.

Every donor was a healthy person donating bone marrow. Vbeta (60) and Jbeta (13) primers were used in the PCR. Clones were sequenced by immunoSEQ multiplex PCR, and TCRdb holds only the in-frame ones, with some missing. The top ten clones hold 2% to 3% of a sample with around 120,000 clones, 74% of them seen once. Germline V CDR1 and CDR2: LNHDA, SQIVND (reference sequence). This CDR3 region has 12 residues. V was pared by 4 bases and J by 2 bases, with 5 bases between. The chain links TRBV19 to TRBJ1-1; the D is unclear. The sequencing input was PBMCs. This TCR was sampled from a man in his fifties or sixties in good health and CMV-seropositive. CDR3 nucleotide sequence: TGTGCCAGTAGTACCTTAAACACTGAAGCTTTCTTT. Translated: CASSTLNTEAFF.